This paragraph covers one TCR beta chain sequence. The germline V and J ends were trimmed by 1 base and 2 bases, with 10 bases remaining between them. The germline CDR1 and CDR2 sequences are SGHTA and FQGNSA. This CDR3 region has 15 residues. The source of the sample is a study of early T cells in non-severe SARS-CoV-2 infection. TCRdb passed the 5' RACE reads through MiXCR, listing each CDR3 protein once. Found here are about 50,000 distinct CDR3 sequences, roughly a tenth of them singletons; the top ten hold approximately 5.4%. The chain recombines TRBV7-2 with TRBJ2-3; unclear D gene. The sequences come from whole blood, collected at baseline. This TCR derives from an adult who was a healthcare worker with PCR-confirmed SARS-CoV-2 infection or an uninfected control (not recorded which). CDR3 amino acids: CASSLVAGYTDTQYF. DNA of the CDR3: TGTGCCAGCAGCTTAGTGGCTGGTTACACAGATACGCAGTATTTT.